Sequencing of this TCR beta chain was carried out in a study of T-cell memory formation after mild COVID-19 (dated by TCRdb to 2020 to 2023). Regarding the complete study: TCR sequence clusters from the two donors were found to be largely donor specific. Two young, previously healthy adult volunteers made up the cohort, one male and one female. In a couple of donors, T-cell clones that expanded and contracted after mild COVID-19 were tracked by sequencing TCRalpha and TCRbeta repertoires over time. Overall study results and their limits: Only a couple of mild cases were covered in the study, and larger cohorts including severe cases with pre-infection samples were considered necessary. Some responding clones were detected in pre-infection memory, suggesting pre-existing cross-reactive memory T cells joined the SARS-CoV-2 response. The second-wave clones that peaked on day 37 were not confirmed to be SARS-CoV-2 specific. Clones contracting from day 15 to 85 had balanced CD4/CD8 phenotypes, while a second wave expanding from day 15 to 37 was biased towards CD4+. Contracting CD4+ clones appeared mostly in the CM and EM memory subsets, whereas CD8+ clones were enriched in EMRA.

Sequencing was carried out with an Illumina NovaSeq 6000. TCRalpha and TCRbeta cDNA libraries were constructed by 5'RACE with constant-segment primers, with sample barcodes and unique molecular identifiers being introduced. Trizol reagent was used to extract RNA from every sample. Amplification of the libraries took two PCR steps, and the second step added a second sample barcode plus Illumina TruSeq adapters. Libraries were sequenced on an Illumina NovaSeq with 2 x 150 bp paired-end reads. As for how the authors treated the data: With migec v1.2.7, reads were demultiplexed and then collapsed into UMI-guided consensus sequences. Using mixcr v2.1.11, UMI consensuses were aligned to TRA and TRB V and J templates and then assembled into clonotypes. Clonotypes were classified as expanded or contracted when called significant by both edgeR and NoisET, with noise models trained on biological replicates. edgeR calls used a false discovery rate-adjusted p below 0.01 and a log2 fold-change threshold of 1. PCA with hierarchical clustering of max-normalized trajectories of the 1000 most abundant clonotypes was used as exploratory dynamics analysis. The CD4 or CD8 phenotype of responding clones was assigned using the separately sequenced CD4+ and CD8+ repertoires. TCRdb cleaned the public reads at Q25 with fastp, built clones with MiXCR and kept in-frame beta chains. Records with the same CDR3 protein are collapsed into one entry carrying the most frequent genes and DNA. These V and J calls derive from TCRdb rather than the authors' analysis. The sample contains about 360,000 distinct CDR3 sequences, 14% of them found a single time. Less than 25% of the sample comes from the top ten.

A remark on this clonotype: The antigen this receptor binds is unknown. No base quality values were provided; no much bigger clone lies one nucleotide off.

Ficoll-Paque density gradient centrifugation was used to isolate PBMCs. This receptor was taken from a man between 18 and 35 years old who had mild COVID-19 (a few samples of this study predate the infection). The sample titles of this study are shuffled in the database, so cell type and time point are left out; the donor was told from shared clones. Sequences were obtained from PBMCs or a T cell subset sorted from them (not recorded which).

The DNA reads as follows: TGTGCCAGCAGCCAAGATGTAGGGGGGTTTAACACAGATACGCAGTATTTT. Its protein reads: CASSQDVGGFNTDTQYF. The chain uses TRBV4-2 and TRBJ2-3; the D segment is perhaps TRBD1 or TRBD2, each sharing 6 matched bases. Spanning cysteine to phenylalanine, the CDR3 consists of 17 amino acids. Solely the CDR3 DNA is kept, with 51 bases framed from the first base. V sheds 0 bases and J sheds 2 bases, leaving 15 bases between their ends. CDR1 LGHNA and CDR2 YNFKEQ were looked up in the germline V gene.